Shown below are 8 T cell receptor beta chains from a single sample sequenced in a study of blood T cells in healthy people across ages. Alongside a J-beta primer mix, a sample-barcoded 5' primer served in a second PCR lasting 7 to 11 cycles. TCRdb independently ran MiXCR on the 5' RACE reads; one entry per CDR3 protein. The sample carries 350,000 to 450,000 distinct CDR3 sequences, 50% to 60% recorded once. Sequenced input: blood. The receptors derive from a man aged 55-75 years in good health.

The chain recombines TRBV12-3 or TRBV12-4 with TRBJ2-5; D not certain. CDR3 size: 13 residues. The V end was cut by 6 bases, the J end by 7 bases, with 15 bases between. Written as DNA, the CDR3 is TGTGCCAGCAGACGGACGGCCCCGGGGACCCAGTACTTC. It specifies CASRRTAPGTQYF.

The V gene is TRBV20-1, the J gene TRBJ2-1, with D tentatively TRBD1 (5 bases). The V gene lost 3 bases and the J gene lost 9 bases, with 15 bases spanning the gap. The CDR3 is 13 amino acids. CDR1 is DFQATT and CDR2 is SNEGSKA in the germline V gene (reference sequence). The DNA of the CDR3 is TGCAGTGCTAGGGGCCTTTGGGGCGGTGAGCAGTTCTTC. It codes for CSARGLWGGEQFF.

This clonotype was counted between two and nine times. The rearrangement joins TRBV6-6 to TRBJ2-3; possibly TRBD2 for D (7 bases). Trimming took off 6 bases at V and 4 bases at J, with 11 bases between the two ends. Germline V gene lookup returns CDR1 MNHNY and CDR2 SVGAGI (reference sequence). The CDR3 length is 13 residues. The CDR3 bases are TGTGCCAGCAGCCACGGGGGGCCAGATACGCAGTATTTT. It specifies CASSHGGPDTQYF.

As DNA, the CDR3 is TGTGCCAGCAGTCCATACAGGACTAGGGGCTACGAGCAGTACTTC. It specifies CASSPYRTRGYEQYF. The V call is TRBV27, the J call TRBJ2-7; TRBD2 agrees at 7 bases. The V gene's germline CDR1 is MNHEY and CDR2 SMNVEV (reference sequence). The V and J ends lost 5 bases and 3 bases, in that order; junction bases with no gene match: 10. The CDR3 length is 15 residues.

The table lists this clonotype with many counts. This chain connects TRBV9 to TRBJ2-3, with D tentatively TRBD2 (6 bases). V was trimmed by 4 bases and J by 7 bases, leaving 13 bases between them. The CDR3 is 13 residues long. Germline V gives CDR1 SGDLS, CDR2 YYNGEE. In DNA, the CDR3 is TGTGCCAGCAGCCCACCGACTAGAAATACGCAGTATTTT. Protein product: CASSPPTRNTQYF.

This clonotype was detected only a few times. The chain links TRBV20-1 to TRBJ1-2, with 8 bases matching TRBD1. CDR3 length: 13 residues. CDR1 is DFQATT, CDR2 SNEGSKA, per germline (reference sequence). Germline trimming cut 6 bases from V and 5 bases from J; bases unmatched to any gene: 8. The CDR3 spells CSAHPGGGYGYTF. In DNA form, the CDR3 reads TGCAGTGCCCACCCAGGGGGCGGGTATGGCTACACCTTC.

This clonotype showed up many times. The genes are TRBV7-2 and TRBJ2-1; maybe TRBD2 (6 bases). Germline V gene lookup returns CDR1 SGHTA and CDR2 FQGNSA. V was trimmed by 5 bases and J by 10 bases, leaving 15 bases between them. This CDR3 spans 13 amino acids. The CDR3 DNA reads TGTGCCAGCAGCCCAACCCGGGGGAGCGAGCAGTTCTTC. Its protein product is CASSPTRGSEQFF.

V is TRBV2 and J is TRBJ1-1, with unresolved D. This CDR3 contains 14 residues. V was shortened by 1 base and J by 5 bases, with 11 bases between the two germline ends. Germline CDR1 reads SNHLY; CDR2 reads FYNNEI. Written as DNA, the CDR3 is TGTGCCAGCAGTGAAGTGCAGGTGGCGACTGAAGCTTTCTTT. Translation gives CASSEVQVATEAFF. Drawing the rest from reference TRBV2 and TRBJ1-1, the complete variable domain is EPEVTQTPSHQVTQMGQEVILRCVPISNHLYFYWYRQILGQKVEFLVSFYNNEISEKSEIFDDQFSVERPDGSNFTLKIRSTKLEDSAMYFCASSEVQVATEAFFGQGTRLTVV.